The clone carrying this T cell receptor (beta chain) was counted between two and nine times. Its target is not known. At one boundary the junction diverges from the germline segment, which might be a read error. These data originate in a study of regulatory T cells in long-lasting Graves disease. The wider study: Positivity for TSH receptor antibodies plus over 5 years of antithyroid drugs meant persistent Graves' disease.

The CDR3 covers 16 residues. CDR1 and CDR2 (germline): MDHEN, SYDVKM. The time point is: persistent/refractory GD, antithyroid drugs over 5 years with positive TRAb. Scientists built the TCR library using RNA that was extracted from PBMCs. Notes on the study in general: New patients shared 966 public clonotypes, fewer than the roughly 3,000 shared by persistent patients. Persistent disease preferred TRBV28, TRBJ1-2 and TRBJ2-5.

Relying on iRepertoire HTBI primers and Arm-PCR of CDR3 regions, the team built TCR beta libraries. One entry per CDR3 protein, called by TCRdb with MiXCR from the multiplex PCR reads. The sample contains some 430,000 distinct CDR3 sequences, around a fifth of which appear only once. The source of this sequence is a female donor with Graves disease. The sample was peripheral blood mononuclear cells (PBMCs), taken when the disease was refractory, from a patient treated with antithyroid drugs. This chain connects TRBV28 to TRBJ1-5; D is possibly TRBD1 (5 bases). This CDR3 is CAGSWGKSSTNQPQHF. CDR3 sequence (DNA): TGTGCCGGCAGTTGGGGGAAGAGTAGTACCAATCAGCCCCAGCATTTT.